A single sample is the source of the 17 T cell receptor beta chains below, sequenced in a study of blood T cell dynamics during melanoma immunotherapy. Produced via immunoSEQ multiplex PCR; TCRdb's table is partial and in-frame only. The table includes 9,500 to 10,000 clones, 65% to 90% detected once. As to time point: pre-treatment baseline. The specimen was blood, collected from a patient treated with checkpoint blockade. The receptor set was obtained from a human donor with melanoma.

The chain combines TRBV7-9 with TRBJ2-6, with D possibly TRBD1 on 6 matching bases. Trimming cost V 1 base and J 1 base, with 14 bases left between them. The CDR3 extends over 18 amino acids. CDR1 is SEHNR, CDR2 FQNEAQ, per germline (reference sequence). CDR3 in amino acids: CASSLGAGVISGANVLTF. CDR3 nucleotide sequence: TGTGCCAGCAGCTTAGGGGCAGGGGTAATATCTGGGGCCAACGTCCTGACTTTC.

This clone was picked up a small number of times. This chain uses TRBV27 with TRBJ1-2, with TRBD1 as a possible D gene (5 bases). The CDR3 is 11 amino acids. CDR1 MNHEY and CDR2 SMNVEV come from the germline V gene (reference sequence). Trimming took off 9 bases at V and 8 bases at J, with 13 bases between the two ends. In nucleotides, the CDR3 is TGTGCCAGTTTGGGGGTAGGCGGCTACACCTTC. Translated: CASLGVGGYTF.

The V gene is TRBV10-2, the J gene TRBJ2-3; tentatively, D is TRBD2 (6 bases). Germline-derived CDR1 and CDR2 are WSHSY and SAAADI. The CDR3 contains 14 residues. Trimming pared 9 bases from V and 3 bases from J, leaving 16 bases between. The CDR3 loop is CASRRLERTDTQYF. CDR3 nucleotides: TGCGCCAGTCGGAGACTAGAGCGTACAGATACGCAGTATTTT.

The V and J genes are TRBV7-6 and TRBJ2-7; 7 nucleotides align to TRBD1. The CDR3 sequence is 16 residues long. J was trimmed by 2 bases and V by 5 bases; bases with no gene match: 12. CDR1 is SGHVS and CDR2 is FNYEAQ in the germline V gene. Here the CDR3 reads CASSPTGTARTYEQYF. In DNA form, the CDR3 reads TGTGCCAGCAGCCCGACAGGGACAGCCAGAACCTACGAGCAGTACTTC.

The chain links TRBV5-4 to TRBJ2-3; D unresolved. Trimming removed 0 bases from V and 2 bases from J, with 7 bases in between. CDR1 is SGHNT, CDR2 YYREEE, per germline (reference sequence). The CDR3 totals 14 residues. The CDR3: CASSLGQITDTQYF. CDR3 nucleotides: TGTGCCAGCAGCTTGGGGCAGATCACAGATACGCAGTATTTT.

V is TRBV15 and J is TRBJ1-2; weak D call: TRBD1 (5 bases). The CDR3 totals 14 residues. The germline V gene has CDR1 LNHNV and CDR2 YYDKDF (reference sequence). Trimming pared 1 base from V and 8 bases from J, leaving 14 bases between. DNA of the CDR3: TGTGCCACCAGCAGAGGTCAGGGATTCGCCGGCTACACCTTC. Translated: CATSRGQGFAGYTF.

The DNA for the CDR3 is TGTGCCAGCAGCCCCTTATCCGCACCCCTTGGTGGCGAGCAGTACTTC. Amino acids: CASSPLSAPLGGEQYF. The chain recombines TRBV13 with TRBJ2-7; no clear D. With 5 bases removed from V and 6 bases from J, the gap between germline ends came to 23 bases. The germline gives CDR1 PRHDT, CDR2 FYEKMQ (reference sequence). The CDR3 spans 16 residues.

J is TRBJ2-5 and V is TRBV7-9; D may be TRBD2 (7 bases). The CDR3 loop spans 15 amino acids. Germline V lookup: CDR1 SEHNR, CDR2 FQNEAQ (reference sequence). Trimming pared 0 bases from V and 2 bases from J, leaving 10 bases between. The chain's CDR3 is CASSLAGGQQETQYF. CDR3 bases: TGTGCCAGCAGCTTAGCGGGGGGGCAACAAGAGACCCAGTACTTC.

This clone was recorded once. CDR3 sequence: CASSPRASGGVVTDTQYF. The CDR3 coding sequence is TGTGCCAGCAGCCCCCGGGCTAGCGGGGGGGTGGTGACAGATACGCAGTATTTT. The rearrangement links TRBV7-6 to TRBJ2-3; the match to TRBD2 covers 12 bases. Germline CDR1 is SGHVS and CDR2 is FNYEAQ. The CDR3 is 18 residues long. The V and J ends lost 5 bases and 3 bases, in that order; junction bases with no gene match: 12.

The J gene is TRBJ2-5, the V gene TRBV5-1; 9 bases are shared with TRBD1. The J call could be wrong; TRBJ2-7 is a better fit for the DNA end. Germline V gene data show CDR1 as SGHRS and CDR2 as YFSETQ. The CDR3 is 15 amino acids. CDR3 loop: CASSTGQGLGLEQYF. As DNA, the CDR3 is TGCGCCAGCAGCACCGGACAGGGGTTAGGCCTCGAGCAGTACTTC.

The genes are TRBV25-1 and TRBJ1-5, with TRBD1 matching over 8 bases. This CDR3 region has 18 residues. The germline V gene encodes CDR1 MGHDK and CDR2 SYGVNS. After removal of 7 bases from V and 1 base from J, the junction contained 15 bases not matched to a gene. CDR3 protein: CASTHEQGGIESNQPQHF. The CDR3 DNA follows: TGTGCCAGCACCCATGAACAGGGGGGGATCGAGAGCAATCAGCCCCAGCATTTT.

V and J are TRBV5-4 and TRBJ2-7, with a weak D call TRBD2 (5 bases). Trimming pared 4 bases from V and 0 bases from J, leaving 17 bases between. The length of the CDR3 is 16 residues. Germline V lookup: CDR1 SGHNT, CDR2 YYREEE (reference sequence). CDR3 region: CASSQDRAGFSYEQYF. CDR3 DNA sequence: TGTGCCAGCAGCCAAGATAGGGCGGGCTTCTCCTACGAGCAGTACTTC.

The CDR3 bases are TGTGCCAGCAGTGTGTTGAGCGGGGGACCCGGAGCGCGGTATTTT. It specifies CASSVLSGGPGARYF. The chain employs TRBV6-4 and TRBJ2-3; 8 positions match TRBD2. The CDR3 sequence is 15 residues long. Germline lookup yields CDR1 MRHNA and CDR2 SNTAGT. The trim removed 4 bases at V and 14 bases at J, leaving 17 bases unmatched.

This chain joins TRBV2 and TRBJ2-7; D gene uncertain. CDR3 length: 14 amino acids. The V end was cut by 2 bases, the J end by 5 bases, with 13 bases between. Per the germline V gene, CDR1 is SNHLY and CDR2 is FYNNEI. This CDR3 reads CASSENIRAHEQYF. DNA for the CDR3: TGTGCCAGCAGTGAAAACATAAGGGCCCACGAGCAGTACTTC.

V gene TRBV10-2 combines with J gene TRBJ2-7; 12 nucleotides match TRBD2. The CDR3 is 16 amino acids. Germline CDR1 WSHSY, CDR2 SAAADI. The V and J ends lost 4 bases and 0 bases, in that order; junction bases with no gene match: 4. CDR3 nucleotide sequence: TGCGCCAGCAGTGGGACTAGCGGGGCCAGCTCCTACGAGCAGTACTTC. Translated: CASSGTSGASSYEQYF.

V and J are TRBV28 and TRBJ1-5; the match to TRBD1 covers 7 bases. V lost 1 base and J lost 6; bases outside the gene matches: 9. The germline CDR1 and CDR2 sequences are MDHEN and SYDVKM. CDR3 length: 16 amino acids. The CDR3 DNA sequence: TGTGCCAGCAGTTTATTGGAGACAGGGAGGAGTCAGCCCCAGCATTTT. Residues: CASSLLETGRSQPQHF.

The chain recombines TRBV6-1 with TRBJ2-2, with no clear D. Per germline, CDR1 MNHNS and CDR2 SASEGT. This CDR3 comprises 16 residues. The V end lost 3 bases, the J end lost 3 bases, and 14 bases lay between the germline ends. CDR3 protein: CASSDMGSRHTGELFF. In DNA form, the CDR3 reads TGTGCCAGCAGTGATATGGGCAGTAGACACACCGGGGAGCTGTTTTTT.